The 11 T cell receptor beta chains listed next were all sequenced from one sample in a study of cytomegalovirus exposure and HLA in healthy donors. The assay was immunoSEQ multiplex PCR, and TCRdb's table has in-frame clones only and misses some. The sample shows 150,000 to 200,000 clones, roughly nine tenths of them seen only once. Sequencing was done on a sample of PBMCs. The receptors were gathered from a woman aged 25 to 39 in good health and CMV-seronegative.

The rearrangement links TRBV4-2 to TRBJ1-1, with a possible D match to TRBD1 (6 bases). The length of the CDR3 is 16 residues. Per the germline V gene, CDR1 is LGHNA and CDR2 is YNFKEQ. V dropped 1 base and J dropped 7 bases, with 19 bases sitting between them. The DNA of the CDR3 is TGTGCCAGCAGCCAAGCTGAAGGGTCTGGGGGCCTTGAAGCTTTCTTT. Its translation is CASSQAEGSGGLEAFF.

This chain joins TRBV7-3 and TRBJ2-1; possibly TRBD1 for D (6 bases). V shed 6 bases and J shed 5 bases, with 11 bases lying between them. This CDR3 has 13 residues. Germline values: CDR1 SGHTA, CDR2 FQGTGA. The DNA of the CDR3 is TGTGCCAGCAGTCTGGACAGAAACAATGAGCAGTTCTTC. Translated, it gives CASSLDRNNEQFF.

This rearrangement joins TRBV4-1 to TRBJ2-7, with D maybe TRBD2 (5 bases). The V end lost 4 bases, the J end lost 5 bases, and 21 bases lay between the germline ends. CDR1 and CDR2 from the germline V gene are MGHRA and YSYEKL. The CDR3 runs to 16 residues. Here the CDR3 DNA reads TGCGCCAGCAGCCCCCTACCGCGGGCGGGTCTCCACGAGCAGTACTTC. This gives the protein CASSPLPRAGLHEQYF.

The J gene is TRBJ2-1, the V gene TRBV27; D perhaps matches TRBD2 (6 bases). This CDR3 contains 12 residues. V was clipped by 8 bases and J by 8 bases, with 13 bases between them. Germline lookup yields CDR1 MNHEY and CDR2 SMNVEV (reference sequence). The CDR3 sequence: CASSAGTYEQFF. The CDR3, as DNA: TGTGCCAGCTCAGCGGGTACTTATGAGCAGTTCTTC.

The sample holds a few counts of this clone. The chain carries TRBV13 and TRBJ1-3; D might be TRBD1 (5 bases). Germline V gene lookup returns CDR1 PRHDT and CDR2 FYEKMQ (reference sequence). This CDR3 contains 13 residues. The V gene lost 1 base and the J gene lost 6 bases, with 7 bases spanning the gap. DNA of the CDR3: TGTGCCAGCAGCTTAGCCGGGACAAACACCATATATTTT. Translation gives CASSLAGTNTIYF.

The rearrangement joins TRBV10-3 to TRBJ2-1, with 9 bases fitting TRBD1. Germline V gene sequence: CDR1 ENHRY, CDR2 SYGVKD. Unmatched junction bases numbered 15, after V lost 5 bases and J lost 7 bases. There are 17 residues in the CDR3. CDR3: CAISPHSTGGADNEQFF. The CDR3 DNA follows: TGTGCCATCAGTCCCCATTCAACAGGGGGCGCTGATAATGAGCAGTTCTTC.

This clone was seen more than once but under ten times. This rearrangement joins TRBV4-1 to TRBJ2-7, with D possibly TRBD1 on 6 matching bases. This CDR3 has 14 amino acids. The germline V gene has CDR1 MGHRA and CDR2 YSYEKL. Trimming removed 1 base at V and 3 bases at J, with 10 bases between. CDR3 DNA: TGCGCCAGCAGCCAAGTTACAGGGATCTACGAGCAGTACTTC. Its translation: CASSQVTGIYEQYF.

V is TRBV7-6 and J is TRBJ2-5; D is ambiguous. V lost 9 bases and J lost 7, with 9 bases in between. CDR3 length: 10 residues. Germline-derived CDR1 and CDR2 are SGHVS and FNYEAQ. CDR3 amino acids: CASGKGTQYF. CDR3 coding DNA: TGTGCCAGTGGCAAAGGGACCCAGTACTTC.

The V gene is TRBV7-9, the J gene TRBJ2-1; 10 bases map to TRBD1. The CDR3 runs 15 residues. J was trimmed by 7 bases and V by 3 bases; bases with no gene match: 6. Germline assignment: CDR1 SEHNR and CDR2 FQNEAQ (reference sequence). CDR3 DNA sequence: TGTGCCAGCAGCTTTGGTGACAGGGGGCGGAATGAGCAGTTCTTC. Translation: CASSFGDRGRNEQFF.

The chain has TRBV5-8 and TRBJ1-1, with D possibly being TRBD1 (6 bases). CDR3 length: 14 residues. V lost 1 base and J lost 6, with 13 bases in between. Germline CDR1 and CDR2: SGHTS and YDEGEE. The CDR3 loop reads CASSLSLRQAEAFF. As DNA, the CDR3 is TGTGCCAGCAGCTTGAGTCTAAGACAGGCTGAAGCTTTCTTT.

The chain has TRBV7-6 and TRBJ2-1; 10 bases match TRBD2. CDR1 and CDR2 (germline): SGHVS, FNYEAQ. V lost 1 base and J lost 6; bases outside the gene matches: 3. The CDR3 runs to 15 residues. The CDR3 sequence is CASSLVAGGLNEQFF. As DNA, the CDR3 is TGTGCCAGCAGCTTAGTAGCGGGGGGACTCAATGAGCAGTTCTTC.